This TCR beta chain was profiled in a study of Graves' ophthalmopathy and Graves' hyperthyroidism. With respect to this clonotype: What it binds is not known.

General study points: Most expanded clonotypes in thyroid above 0.001 frequency also showed up in blood. This model predicted ophthalmopathy progression (sensitivity roughly 70%, specificity 72% to 85%).

CDR1 and CDR2 (germline): SGHTA, FQGTGA. V lost 5 bases and J lost 6, with 14 bases in between. CDR3 length: 13 amino acids. The starting material, approximately 10 ml of fresh peripheral blood, provided the PBMCs. Using RNA transcripts, the TCR beta CDR3 regions were amplified. The first round was an RT-PCR with HTBI primers, and the second round was a multiplex PCR. TCRdb reprocessed the multiplex PCR reads via MiXCR and lists one record per CDR3 protein. The table shows about 370,000 distinct CDR3 sequences, with about 18% occurring only once. Sequenced material: peripheral blood. The chain combines TRBV7-3 with TRBJ2-7; a possible D gene is TRBD2 (6 bases). The TCR was taken from a woman aged 18-30 years with Graves' ophthalmopathy. The CDR3 loop reads CASSAGGSGEQYF. Written as DNA, the CDR3 is TGTGCCAGCAGCGCTGGAGGGAGTGGCGAGCAGTACTTC.